The text below deals with one T cell receptor beta chain. What it recognizes is unknown. This entry comes from a study of molecular identifiers for immune sequencing clone quantification. Study-wide findings and caveats: Spiked Jurkat TCR RNA originating from one cell could reportedly be identified amid about a million naive cells.

Sorting defined naive CD8 T cells as CD8+CD4-CCR7+CD45RA+. Germline trimming cut 4 bases from V and 7 bases from J; bases unmatched to any gene: 1. Germline V gene lookup returns CDR1 SNHLY and CDR2 FYNNEI. CDR3 length equals 13 residues. TCRdb re-called the PCR reads with MiXCR, one entry per CDR3 protein. The repertoire consists of 85,000 to 100,000 distinct CDR3 sequences, with roughly a quarter occurring once and the leading ten covering under 1%. The V and J genes are TRBV2 and TRBJ2-2, with 9 bases identical to TRBD2. Sequenced material: naive CD8+ T cells from blood, with Jurkat cell RNA spiked in. Subset noted: FACS-sorted CD8+CD4-CCR7+CD45RA+ naive T cells. The source is a human donor in good health. Some libraries in this study had Jurkat cell RNA spiked in. CDR3 in DNA: TGTGCCAGCAGTGGACTAGCGGTCGGGGAGCTGTTTTTT. As protein: CASSGLAVGELFF. The full variable domain, with the rest looked up from reference TRBV2 and TRBJ2-2, is EPEVTQTPSHQVTQMGQEVILRCVPISNHLYFYWYRQILGQKVEFLVSFYNNEISEKSEIFDDQFSVERPDGSNFTLKIRSTKLEDSAMYFCASSGLAVGELFFGEGSRLTVL.